The present TCR beta chain was sequenced within a study of STAT3 mutations in large granular lymphocyte leukemia. Points on this clone: Its antigen remains unidentified.

TCRbeta libraries averaged around 40,000 productive templates per sample. Some clones are missing from TCRdb's copy, which holds only in-frame ones; the method was immunoSEQ multiplex PCR. Of 10,000 to 15,000 clones in the sample, about 78% are singletons; the top ten hold 40% to 55%. General observations from the study: In T-cell large granular lymphocyte leukemia, about half of patients showed multiple immunodominant subclonotypes.

V lost 4 bases to trimming and J lost 2 bases, with 12 bases between them. This CDR3 contains 15 residues. CDR1 is LGHNT, CDR2 FRNRAP, per germline. The source is a man in his sixties with T-cell large granular lymphocyte leukemia. Some clones in this sample may be carry-over from other donors' samples. The sequencing input was peripheral blood mononuclear cells. The chain couples TRBV12-5 to TRBJ1-3, with D uncertain. As DNA, the CDR3 is TGTGCTAGTGGTTCTCCGGAGCTGACTGGAAACACCATATATTTT. It translates to CASGSPELTGNTIYF.